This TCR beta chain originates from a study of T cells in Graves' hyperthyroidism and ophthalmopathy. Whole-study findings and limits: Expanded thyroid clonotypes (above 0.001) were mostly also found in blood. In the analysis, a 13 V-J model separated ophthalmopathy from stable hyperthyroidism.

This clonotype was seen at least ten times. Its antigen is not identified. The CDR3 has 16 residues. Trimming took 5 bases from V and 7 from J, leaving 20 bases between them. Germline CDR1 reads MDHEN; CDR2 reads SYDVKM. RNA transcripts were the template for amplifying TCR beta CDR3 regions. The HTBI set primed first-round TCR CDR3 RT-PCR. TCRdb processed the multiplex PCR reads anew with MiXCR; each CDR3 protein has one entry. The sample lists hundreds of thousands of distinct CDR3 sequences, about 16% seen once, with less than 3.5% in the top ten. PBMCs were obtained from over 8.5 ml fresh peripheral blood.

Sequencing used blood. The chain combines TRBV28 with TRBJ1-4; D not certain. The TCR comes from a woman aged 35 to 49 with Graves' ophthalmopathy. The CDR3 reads CASSPYSAQRVEKLFF. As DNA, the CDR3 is TGTGCCAGCAGTCCATACAGCGCTCAACGGGTTGAAAAACTGTTTTTT.